Sequencing of this T cell receptor (beta chain) was carried out in a study of T cells in Graves' hyperthyroidism and ophthalmopathy (dated by TCRdb to the late 2010s). For the wider study: Peripheral blood samples were taken at initial diagnosis, before any treatment was given. TCR V-J signatures able to tell the groups apart were searched for in a discovery cohort of around 95 patients, of whom fewer than 45 had Graves' ophthalmopathy and 57 had stable Graves' hyperthyroidism. Prospective prediction of ophthalmopathy was tested in an independent validation cohort of fewer than 20 hyperthyroidism patients and 17 patients who later progressed to ophthalmopathy. The 95 to 100 discovery patients were divided at random into training and test sets in a 7:3 ratio. Thyroid tissue and blood T-cell repertoires from six Graves' hyperthyroidism patients were also compared in the study. Once sampling was done, hyperthyroidism patients were given methimazole at a starting dose of 30 mg daily, whereas ophthalmopathy patients were given high-dose intravenous methylprednisolone. The paper describes TCR Vbeta CDR3 sequencing of 135 peripheral blood samples, made up of 43 ophthalmopathy patients, 70 to 75 hyperthyroidism patients and around 17 progressor patients. Overall study outcomes, separate from this receptor: A 13 V-J signature model separated ophthalmopathy from stable hyperthyroidism, with nearly 90% sensitivity and about 81% specificity in cross-validation and 80%/75% in testing. Most expanded thyroid clonotypes (frequency above 0.001) were also found in blood, which suggests that blood repertoires may mirror thyroid immune responses. Sample size was not statistically predetermined, and investigators were not blinded to group allocation. In validation, progression to ophthalmopathy was predicted by the model with 70% to 71% sensitivity and roughly 76% specificity, a median of around 6.5 months before onset.

Stable Graves' hyperthyroidism was defined as no progression to ophthalmopathy during 18 months of follow-up. Hyperthyroidism patients were newly diagnosed, had a disease duration of under 2 months, and were aged 18 to 65 years. The study excluded patients with uncontrolled infections, other autoimmune diseases, pregnancy or lactation. Clinical symptoms, serum thyroxine and TRAb, thyroid ultrasound, and orbital computed tomography formed the basis for the diagnoses. Ficoll-Paque density gradient centrifugation was used to isolate PBMCs from 10 ml of fresh peripheral blood. Total RNA was extracted using Trizol reagent, and RNA quality was assessed on an Agilent 2100 Bioanalyzer. TCR beta CDR3 regions were amplified from RNA transcripts. A first-round RT-PCR of the TCR CDR3 used the HTBI primer set with the Qiagen OneStep RT-PCR kit. A second multiplex PCR round built the libraries, followed by size selection and purification. Paired-end sequencing of the libraries was performed with 100 bp reads on an Illumina HiSeq2000. Processing in the source paper ran as follows. SOAPnuke was used to process the raw data, throwing out any read that contained adapters or uncalled bases, had a mean Phred below 15, or lacked an exact constant-primer or identifier match. COPE v1.2.5 was used to merge high-quality paired reads, and clonotypes were defined as unique nucleotide sequences. MiTCR v1.1 was used to align the clonotypes against IMGT TRBV, TRBD and TRBJ reference segments. The analysis included only V-J combinations with a frequency above 0.0001, which together covered roughly 99% of the repertoires. The TCS score was defined as the ratio of F50 (clonal expansion) to E x V (chaos), calculated using BLOSUM62-based TCRdist between CDR3 peptides within each V-J. Welch's t-statistics and random forest reduced around 520 V-J features to fewer than 15, which were used in a naive Bayes classifier (R e1071). The public reads were reanalyzed by TCRdb: fastp trimming at Q25, MiXCR alignment, in-frame beta chains only. Rows are unified per CDR3 protein, each entry keeping the most common DNA and genes. In this record, the V and J calls reflect TCRdb's handling and not the investigators' own analysis. The sample contains over 150,000 distinct CDR3 sequences, about 17% of them found a single time. The ten largest clones take up roughly 30% of the sample.

Notes on this clonotype: Its antigen specificity is not known. It has no much larger one-base neighbor in the sample; base qualities were not kept.

Via the germline V gene, CDR1 is MNHEY and CDR2 SVGEGT. Trimming removed 11 bases from V and 4 bases from J; the gene matches leave 4 bases unexplained. The cysteine opens and the phenylalanine closes a CDR3 of 14 amino acids. Here the CDR3 DNA is all that survives: 42 bases in frame from base 1. Material for sequencing was blood. This TCR derives from a woman aged 45-65 years with Graves' hyperthyroidism. The chain links TRBV6-2 or TRBV6-3 with TRBJ2-2; 13 junctional bases match TRBD2. The DNA sequence is as follows: TGTGCCGGGGGACTAGCGGGGAGCACCGGGGAGCTGTTTTTT. The encoded protein is CAGGLAGSTGELFF.